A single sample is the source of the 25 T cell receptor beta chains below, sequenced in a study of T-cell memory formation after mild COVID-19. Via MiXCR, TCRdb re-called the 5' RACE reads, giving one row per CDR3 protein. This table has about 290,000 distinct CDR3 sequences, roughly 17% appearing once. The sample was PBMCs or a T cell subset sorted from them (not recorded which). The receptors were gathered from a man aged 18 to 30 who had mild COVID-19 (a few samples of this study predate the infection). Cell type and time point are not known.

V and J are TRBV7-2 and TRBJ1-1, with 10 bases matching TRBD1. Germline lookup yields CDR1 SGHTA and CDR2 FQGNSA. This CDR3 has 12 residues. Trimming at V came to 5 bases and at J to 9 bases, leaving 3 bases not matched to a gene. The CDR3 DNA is TGTGCCAGCAGCACCGACAGGGGGCAAGCTTTCTTT. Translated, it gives CASSTDRGQAFF.

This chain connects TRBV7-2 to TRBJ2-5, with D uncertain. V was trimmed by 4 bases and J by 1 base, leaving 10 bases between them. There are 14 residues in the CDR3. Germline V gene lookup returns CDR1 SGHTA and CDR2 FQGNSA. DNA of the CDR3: TGTGCCAGCAGCTCTCAGGTGTTCCAAGAGACCCAGTACTTC. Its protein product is CASSSQVFQETQYF.

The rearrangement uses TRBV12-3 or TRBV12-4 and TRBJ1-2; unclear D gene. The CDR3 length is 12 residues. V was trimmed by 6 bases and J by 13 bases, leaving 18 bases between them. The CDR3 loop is CASSPREVPLTF. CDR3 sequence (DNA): TGTGCCAGCAGCCCCAGAGAGGTCCCCCTCACCTTC.

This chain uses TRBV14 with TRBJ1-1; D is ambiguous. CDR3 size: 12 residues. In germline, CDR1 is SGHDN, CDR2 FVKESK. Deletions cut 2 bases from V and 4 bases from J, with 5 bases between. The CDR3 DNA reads TGTGCCAGCAGCCAAATGGCCACTGAAGCTTTCTTT. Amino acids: CASSQMATEAFF.

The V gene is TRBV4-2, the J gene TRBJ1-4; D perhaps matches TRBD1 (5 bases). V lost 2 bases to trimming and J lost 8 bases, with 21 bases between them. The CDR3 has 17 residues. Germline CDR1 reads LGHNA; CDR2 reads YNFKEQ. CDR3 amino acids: CASSQPLEGAVGEKLFF. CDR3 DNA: TGTGCCAGCAGCCAACCTCTCGAAGGGGCGGTAGGAGAAAAACTGTTTTTT.

The CDR3 DNA follows: TGCGCCAGCAGCGGTTTCGGGGGAGGCTACACCTTC. This codes for CASSGFGGGYTF. V is TRBV4-3 and J is TRBJ1-2, with D maybe TRBD1 (5 bases). This CDR3 region has 12 residues. Germline V lookup: CDR1 LGHNA, CDR2 YSLEER. Trimming removed 5 bases from V and 8 bases from J, with 12 bases in between.

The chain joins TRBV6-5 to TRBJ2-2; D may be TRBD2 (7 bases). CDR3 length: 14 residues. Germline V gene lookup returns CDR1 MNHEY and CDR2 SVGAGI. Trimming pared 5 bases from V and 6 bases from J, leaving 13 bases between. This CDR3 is CASSPSGGPGELFF. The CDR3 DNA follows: TGTGCCAGCAGTCCCTCGGGGGGCCCCGGGGAGCTGTTTTTT.

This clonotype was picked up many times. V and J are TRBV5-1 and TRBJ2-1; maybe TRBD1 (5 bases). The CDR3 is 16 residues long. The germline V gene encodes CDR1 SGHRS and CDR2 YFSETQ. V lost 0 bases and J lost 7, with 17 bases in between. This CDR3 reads CASSLAEDTRQNEQFF. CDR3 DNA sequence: TGCGCCAGCAGCTTGGCCGAGGACACCCGTCAGAATGAGCAGTTCTTC. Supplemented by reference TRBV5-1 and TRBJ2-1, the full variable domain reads KAGVTQTPRYLIKTRGQQVTLSCSPISGHRSVSWYQQTPGQGLQFLFEYFSETQRNKGNFPGRFSGRQFSNSRSEMNVSTLELGDSALYLCASSLAEDTRQNEQFFGPGTRLTVL.

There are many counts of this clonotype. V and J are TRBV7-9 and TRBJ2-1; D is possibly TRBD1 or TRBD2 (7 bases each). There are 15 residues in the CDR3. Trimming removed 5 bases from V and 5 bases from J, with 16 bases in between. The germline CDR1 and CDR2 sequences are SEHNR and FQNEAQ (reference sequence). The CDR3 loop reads CASSPGGGRHNEQFF. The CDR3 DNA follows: TGTGCCAGCAGCCCAGGGGGGGGACGGCACAATGAGCAGTTCTTC.

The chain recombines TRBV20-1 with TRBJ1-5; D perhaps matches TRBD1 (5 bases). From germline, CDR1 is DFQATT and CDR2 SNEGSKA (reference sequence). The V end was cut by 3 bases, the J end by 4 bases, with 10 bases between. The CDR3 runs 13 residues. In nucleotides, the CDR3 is TGCAGTGCTAGGGGGGGACGGAATCAGCCCCAGCATTTT. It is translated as CSARGGRNQPQHF.

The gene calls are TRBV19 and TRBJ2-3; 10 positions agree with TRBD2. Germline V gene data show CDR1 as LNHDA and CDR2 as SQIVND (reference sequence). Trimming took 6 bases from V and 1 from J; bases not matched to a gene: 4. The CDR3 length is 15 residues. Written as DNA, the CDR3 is TGTGCCAGTAGCCATGGGACTAGCGGCACAGATACGCAGTATTTT. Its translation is CASSHGTSGTDTQYF.

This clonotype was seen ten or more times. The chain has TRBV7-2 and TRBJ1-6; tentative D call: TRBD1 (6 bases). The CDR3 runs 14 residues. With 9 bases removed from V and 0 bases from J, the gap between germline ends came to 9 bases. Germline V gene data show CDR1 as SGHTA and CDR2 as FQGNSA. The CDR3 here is CASGQSSYNSPLHF. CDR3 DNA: TGTGCCAGTGGACAGAGCTCCTATAATTCACCCCTCCACTTT.

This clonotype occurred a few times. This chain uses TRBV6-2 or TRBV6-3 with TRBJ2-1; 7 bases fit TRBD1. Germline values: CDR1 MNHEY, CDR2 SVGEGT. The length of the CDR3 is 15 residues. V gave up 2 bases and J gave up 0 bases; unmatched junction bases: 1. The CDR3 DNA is TGTGCCAGCAGTTACGGGGACAGCTCCTACAATGAGCAGTTCTTC. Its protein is CASSYGDSSYNEQFF.

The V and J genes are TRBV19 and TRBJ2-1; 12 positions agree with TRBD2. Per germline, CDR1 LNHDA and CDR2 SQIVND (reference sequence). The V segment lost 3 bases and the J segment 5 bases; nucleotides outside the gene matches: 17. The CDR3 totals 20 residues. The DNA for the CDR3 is TGTGCCAGTAGTATGTTAAGTCGGCCCTGGACTAGCGGGGCTCACAATGAGCAGTTCTTC. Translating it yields CASSMLSRPWTSGAHNEQFF.

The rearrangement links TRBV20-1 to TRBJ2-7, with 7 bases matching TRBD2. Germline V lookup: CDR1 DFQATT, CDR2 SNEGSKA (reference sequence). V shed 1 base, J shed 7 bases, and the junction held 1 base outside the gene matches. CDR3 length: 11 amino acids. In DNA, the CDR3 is TGCAGTGCTAGAGGGGGAGGGGAGCAGTACGTC. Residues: CSARGGGEQYV.

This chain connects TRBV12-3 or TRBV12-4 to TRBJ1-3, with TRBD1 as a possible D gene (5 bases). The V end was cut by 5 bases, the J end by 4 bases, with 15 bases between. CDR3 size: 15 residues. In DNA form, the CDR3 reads TGTGCCAGCAGTAAAGGGACTGGGACGGGAAACACCATATATTTT. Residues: CASSKGTGTGNTIYF.

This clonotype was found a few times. In DNA form, the CDR3 reads TGTGCCAGCAGCTTCACAGGGGGCGATTACGAGCAGTACGTC. Translating it yields CASSFTGGDYEQYV. The genes are TRBV5-6 and TRBJ2-7; 9 positions agree with TRBD1. Losses at the gene ends were 2 bases for V and 4 bases for J; bases not matched to a gene: 4. The CDR3 runs 14 residues. CDR1 and CDR2 (germline): SGHDT, YYEEEE.

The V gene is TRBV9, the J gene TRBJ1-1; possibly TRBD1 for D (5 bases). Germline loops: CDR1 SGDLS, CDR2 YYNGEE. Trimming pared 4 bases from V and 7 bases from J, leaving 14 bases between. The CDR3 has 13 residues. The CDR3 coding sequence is TGTGCCAGCAGCCCCTCCAGGGTCGGTGAAGCTTTCTTT. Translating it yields CASSPSRVGEAFF.

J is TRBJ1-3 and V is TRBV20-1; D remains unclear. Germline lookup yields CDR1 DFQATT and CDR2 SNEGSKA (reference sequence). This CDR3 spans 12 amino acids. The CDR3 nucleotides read TGCGCCCCGTCCGGTTCTGGAAACACCATATATTTT. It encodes CAPSGSGNTIYF.

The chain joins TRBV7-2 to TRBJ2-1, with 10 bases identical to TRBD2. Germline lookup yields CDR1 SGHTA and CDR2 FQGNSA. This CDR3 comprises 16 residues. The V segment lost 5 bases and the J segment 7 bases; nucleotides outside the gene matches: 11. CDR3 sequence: CASSPPLAGIGNEQFF. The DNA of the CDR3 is TGTGCCAGCAGCCCCCCACTAGCGGGGATAGGAAATGAGCAGTTCTTC.

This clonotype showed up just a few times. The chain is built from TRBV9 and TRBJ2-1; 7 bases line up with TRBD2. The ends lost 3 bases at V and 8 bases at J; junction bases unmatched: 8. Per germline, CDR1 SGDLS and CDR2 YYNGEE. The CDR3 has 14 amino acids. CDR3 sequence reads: CASSASGVWDEQFF. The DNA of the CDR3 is TGTGCCAGCAGCGCAAGCGGGGTTTGGGATGAGCAGTTCTTC.

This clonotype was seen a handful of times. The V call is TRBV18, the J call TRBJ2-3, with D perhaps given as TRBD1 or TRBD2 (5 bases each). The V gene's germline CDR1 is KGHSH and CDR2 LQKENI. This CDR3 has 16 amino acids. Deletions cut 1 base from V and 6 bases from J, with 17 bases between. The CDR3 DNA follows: TGTGCCAGCTCACCACTGTCCGGGGCGTCGGTGGATACGCAGTATTTT. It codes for CASSPLSGASVDTQYF.

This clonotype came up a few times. The DNA for the CDR3 is TGTGCCAGCAGCCCATTTTCTGCGAGGGACGGCTACACCTTC. This encodes CASSPFSARDGYTF. This chain connects TRBV7-9 to TRBJ1-2, with TRBD1 as a possible D gene (5 bases). Looked up from germline, CDR1 is SEHNR and CDR2 is FQNEAQ (reference sequence). This CDR3 has 14 amino acids. V was clipped by 5 bases and J by 8 bases, with 18 bases between them.

The CDR3 DNA follows: TGCAGTGCCCCGGCTACGGATAACTATGGCTACACCTTC. This gives the protein CSAPATDNYGYTF. The V and J genes are TRBV20-1 and TRBJ1-2; D is unresolved. V was trimmed by 6 bases and J by 1 base, leaving 12 bases between them. The germline CDR1 and CDR2 sequences are DFQATT and SNEGSKA (reference sequence). The CDR3 extends over 13 amino acids.

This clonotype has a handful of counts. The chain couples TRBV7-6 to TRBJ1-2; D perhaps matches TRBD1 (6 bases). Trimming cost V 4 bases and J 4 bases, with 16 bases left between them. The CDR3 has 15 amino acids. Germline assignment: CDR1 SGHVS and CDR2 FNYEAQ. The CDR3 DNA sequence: TGTGCCAGCAGCTCACCAGAGAGGGGGGTCTATGGCTACACCTTC. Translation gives CASSSPERGVYGYTF. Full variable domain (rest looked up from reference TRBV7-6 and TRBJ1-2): GAGVSQSPRYKVTKRGQDVALRCDPISGHVSLYWYRQALGQGPEFLTYFNYEAQQDKSGLPNDRFSAERPEGSISTLTIQRTEQRDSAMYRCASSSPERGVYGYTFGSGTRLTVV.